These 25 T cell receptor beta chains came from one sample sequenced in a study of blood T cell dynamics during melanoma immunotherapy. The assay was immunoSEQ multiplex PCR, and TCRdb's table has in-frame clones only and misses some. In the table there are around 13,000 clones, roughly 86% of which are singletons. Time point noted: pre-treatment baseline. Sequencing was performed on blood, taken from a patient treated with checkpoint blockade. These receptors came from a human donor with melanoma.

This clone was recorded once. The chain recombines TRBV7-8 with TRBJ2-7; 7 bases are a match to TRBD1. Germline V lookup: CDR1 SGHVS, CDR2 FQNEAQ. This CDR3 region has 13 residues. With 6 bases clipped from V and 1 base from J, the junction kept 3 bases outside the gene matches. The CDR3 DNA reads as TGTGCCAGCAGTGGACAGGTGTCCTACGAGCAGTACTTC. Translated: CASSGQVSYEQYF.

This clone was detected a few times. The J gene is TRBJ2-3, the V gene TRBV9; TRBD1 matches 9 bases. Germline V lookup: CDR1 SGDLS, CDR2 YYNGEE. This CDR3 contains 14 residues. J gave up 4 bases and V 7 bases, and 7 bases lay outside the gene matches. For the CDR3, the DNA is TGTGCCAGCCGAGGGACAGGGAACCCAGATACGCAGTATTTT. Translating gives CASRGTGNPDTQYF.

This clone was counted between two and nine times. This rearrangement joins TRBV7-2 to TRBJ2-3; 8 positions match TRBD2. The CDR3 loop spans 17 amino acids. V dropped 0 bases and J dropped 3; count of bases not matched to a gene: 8. CDR1 SGHTA and CDR2 FQGNSA come from the germline V gene. The CDR3 DNA sequence: TGTGCCAGCAGCTTAGCGTTCCGAGCGGGGGTTACAGATACGCAGTATTTT. Translated, it gives CASSLAFRAGVTDTQYF.

This sequence joins TRBV7-3 and TRBJ2-6; 11 nucleotides match TRBD1. CDR3 length: 17 amino acids. Germline assignment: CDR1 SGHTA and CDR2 FQGTGA. The J segment lost 2 bases and the V segment lost 6 bases, leaving 6 bases of the junction unmatched. CDR3 nucleotides: TGTGCCAGCAGTTCCCCGGGACAGGGGGCTGGGGCCAACGTCCTGACTTTC. It codes for CASSSPGQGAGANVLTF.

The chain combines TRBV27 with TRBJ2-1; 9 nucleotides line up with TRBD2. The germline V gene has CDR1 MNHEY and CDR2 SMNVEV (reference sequence). Trimming removed 10 bases from V and 6 bases from J; junction bases left unmatched: 16. The CDR3 extends over 16 amino acids. The CDR3 bases are TGTGCCACCTACGGGGCCAGCGGGGGGAGCCGCAATGAGCAGTTCTTC. Translation gives CATYGASGGSRNEQFF.

The chain uses TRBV5-1 and TRBJ2-3; D not resolved. Germline CDR1 SGHRS, CDR2 YFSETQ. Trimming took off 3 bases at V and 6 bases at J, with 14 bases between the two ends. There are 14 residues in the CDR3. CDR3 amino acids: CASSSTAQPDTQYF. CDR3 nucleotide sequence: TGCGCCAGCAGCTCGACGGCTCAGCCGGATACGCAGTATTTT.

The rearrangement uses TRBV5-5 and TRBJ2-4; TRBD2 agrees at 9 bases. Losses at the gene ends were 1 base for V and 0 bases for J; bases not matched to a gene: 8. From germline, CDR1 is SGHKS and CDR2 YYEKEE (reference sequence). The length of the CDR3 is 18 residues. In DNA, the CDR3 is TGTGCCAGCAGCTTGTTGTCTAGCGGGGCCCTAGCCAAAAACATTCAGTACTTC. Residues: CASSLLSSGALAKNIQYF. Variable domain in full (rest from reference TRBV5-5 and TRBJ2-4): DAGVTQSPTHLIKTRGQQVTLRCSPISGHKSVSWYQQVLGQGPQFIFQYYEKEERGRGNFPDRFSARQFPNYSSELNVNALLLGDSALYLCASSLLSSGALAKNIQYFGAGTRLSVL.

This chain uses TRBV7-2 with TRBJ1-3, with D possibly being TRBD1 (6 bases). Germline V gene data show CDR1 as SGHTA and CDR2 as FQGNSA. This CDR3 comprises 14 residues. The V end lost 4 bases, the J end lost 0 bases, and 7 bases lay between the germline ends. The CDR3 sequence is CASSSDSSGNTIYF. In DNA form, the CDR3 reads TGTGCCAGCAGCTCGGACAGCTCTGGAAACACCATATATTTT.

The chain employs TRBV5-1 and TRBJ2-7, with D unclear. Germline CDR1 SGHRS, CDR2 YFSETQ. The CDR3 sequence is 12 residues long. Trimming left V 1 base short and J 3 bases short, with 5 bases between. CDR3 coding DNA: TGCGCCAGCAGCTTGAATCGCTACGAGCAGTACTTC. Its protein is CASSLNRYEQYF. Looking up the rest from reference TRBV5-1 and TRBJ2-7 gives the full variable domain: KAGVTQTPRYLIKTRGQQVTLSCSPISGHRSVSWYQQTPGQGLQFLFEYFSETQRNKGNFPGRFSGRQFSNSRSEMNVSTLELGDSALYLCASSLNRYEQYFGPGTRLTVT.

The rearrangement links TRBV7-2 to TRBJ2-3, with D possibly matching TRBD1 (5 bases). Germline V gives CDR1 SGHTA, CDR2 FQGNSA. The CDR3 covers 12 residues. Trimming took 5 bases from V and 7 from J, leaving 10 bases between them. The CDR3 DNA reads TGTGCCAGCAGCCCCCAGGGTAATACGCAGTATTTT. It encodes CASSPQGNTQYF.

Comment on this clone: Other nucleotide sequences from this sample produce the same CDR3. In DNA, the CDR3 is TGTGCCAGTAGCGGACTAGCGGCTTCCTACAATGAGCAGTTCTTC. This encodes CASSGLAASYNEQFF. The J gene is TRBJ2-1, the V gene TRBV19; 10 nucleotides match TRBD2. The CDR3 extends over 15 amino acids. Trimming at V came to 6 bases and at J to 1 base, leaving 3 bases not matched to a gene. Germline V gives CDR1 LNHDA, CDR2 SQIVND (reference sequence).

The rearrangement links TRBV7-8 to TRBJ2-2; possibly TRBD2 for D (5 bases). The V end was cut by 0 bases, the J end by 7 bases, with 18 bases between. The germline V gene has CDR1 SGHVS and CDR2 FQNEAQ. This CDR3 has 17 residues. This chain's CDR3 is CASSLARRAAPGGELFF. CDR3 bases: TGTGCCAGCAGCTTAGCGAGGCGGGCAGCCCCGGGCGGGGAGCTGTTTTTT.

The chain joins TRBV5-6 to TRBJ2-7; D is possibly TRBD1 (6 bases). This CDR3 has 14 amino acids. The germline V gene has CDR1 SGHDT and CDR2 YYEEEE. The V gene lost 1 base and the J gene lost 6 bases, with 14 bases spanning the gap. CDR3 loop: CASSLSGGAGEQYF. The CDR3 nucleotides are TGTGCCAGCAGCTTGTCTGGGGGCGCCGGCGAGCAGTACTTC.

The chain employs TRBV5-8 and TRBJ2-1, with 7 bases that match TRBD1. CDR3 length equals 15 residues. V lost 5 bases and J lost 3; bases outside the gene matches: 8. Germline V gives CDR1 SGHTS, CDR2 YDEGEE. The CDR3 DNA is TGTGCCAGCAGGCTTAGGGGGCTGGACTACAATGAGCAGTTCTTC. This gives the protein CASRLRGLDYNEQFF.

This clone has a handful of counts. The rearrangement uses TRBV11-2 and TRBJ2-2, with TRBD1 identical over 7 bases. CDR1 and CDR2 (germline): SGHAT, FQNNGV. The CDR3 covers 15 residues. Trimming removed 5 bases from V and 4 bases from J; junction bases left unmatched: 7. The CDR3 spells CASSKRQGATGELFF. Here the CDR3 DNA reads TGTGCCAGCAGCAAGCGACAGGGAGCCACCGGGGAGCTGTTTTTT.

The DNA for the CDR3 is TGTGCCAGCAGCTCACCATTAGCGGGTAGCACAGATACGCAGTATTTT. Its translation: CASSSPLAGSTDTQYF. This rearrangement joins TRBV9 to TRBJ2-3, with 7 bases aligning to TRBD2. The germline CDR1 and CDR2 sequences are SGDLS and YYNGEE. V dropped 4 bases and J dropped 0; count of bases not matched to a gene: 8. This CDR3 is built from 16 residues.

Of note for this clone: The same CDR3 arises from other DNA sequences in this sample as well. J is TRBJ2-3 and V is TRBV2; the D is unclear. The CDR3 runs to 11 residues. V was shortened by 7 bases and J by 5 bases, with 7 bases between the two germline ends. The germline CDR1 and CDR2 sequences are SNHLY and FYNNEI. CDR3 sequence: CASTGRDTQYF. In nucleotides, the CDR3 is TGTGCCAGCACCGGCCGAGATACGCAGTATTTT.

This clone was counted a few times. V usage is TRBV10-3 and J usage is TRBJ1-2; D not certain. Trimming left V 3 bases short and J 5 bases short, with 10 bases between. The CDR3 is 13 amino acids. Germline V CDR1 and CDR2: ENHRY, SYGVKD. CDR3 coding DNA: TGTGCCATCAGTGACGAGGTCCGGTATGGCTACACCTTC. Residues: CAISDEVRYGYTF.

This chain uses TRBV7-8 with TRBJ2-3; D not certain. CDR1 is SGHVS and CDR2 is FQNEAQ in the germline V gene. Trimming removed 5 bases at V and 2 bases at J, with 11 bases between. This CDR3 spans 14 amino acids. The CDR3 coding sequence is TGTGCCAGCAGCAACTGGGCCGCCACAGATACGCAGTATTTT. It encodes CASSNWAATDTQYF.

The rearrangement links TRBV7-2 to TRBJ1-6, with D possibly matching TRBD1 (6 bases). This CDR3 region has 15 residues. Germline V CDR1 and CDR2: SGHTA, FQGNSA. V gave up 0 bases and J gave up 3 bases, with 6 bases separating them. CDR3 loop: CASSLATGYNSPLHF. The CDR3 bases are TGTGCCAGCAGCTTAGCGACAGGCTATAATTCACCCCTCCACTTT.

This chain joins TRBV7-9 and TRBJ2-1; possible D gene TRBD1, 6 bases. The CDR3 runs 12 residues. V lost 5 bases to trimming and J lost 8 bases, with 10 bases between them. Germline V gives CDR1 SEHNR, CDR2 FQNEAQ (reference sequence). The CDR3 here is CASSKQGHEQFF. The CDR3, as DNA: TGTGCCAGCAGCAAACAGGGTCATGAGCAGTTCTTC.

V gene TRBV5-6 combines with J gene TRBJ1-1; D remains unclear. CDR3 length equals 12 residues. V lost 0 bases and J lost 4, with 4 bases in between. In germline, CDR1 is SGHDT, CDR2 YYEEEE. CDR3 in amino acids: CASSLVSTEAFF. The CDR3 region has the DNA TGTGCCAGCAGCTTGGTATCCACTGAAGCTTTCTTT.

The V call is TRBV7-9, the J call TRBJ1-5; 9 nucleotides align to TRBD1. The CDR3 runs to 17 residues. Looked up from germline, CDR1 is SEHNR and CDR2 is FQNEAQ (reference sequence). V shed 4 bases and J 4 bases; nucleotides not matched to a gene: 11. The CDR3 sequence is CASSYSGTGFGNQPQHF. DNA of the CDR3: TGTGCCAGCAGCTACAGCGGGACAGGGTTCGGAAATCAGCCCCAGCATTTT. The full variable domain, in which reference TRBV7-9 and TRBJ1-5 provide the parts outside the CDR3, is DTGVSQNPRHKITKRGQNVTFRCDPISEHNRLYWYRQTLGQGPEFLTYFQNEAQLEKSRLLSDRFSAERPKGSFSTLEIQRTEQGDSAMYLCASSYSGTGFGNQPQHFGDGTRLSIL.

The CDR3 protein is CASSREGLAGGTGELFF. The CDR3 DNA reads as TGCGCCAGCAGCCGGGAAGGACTAGCGGGGGGCACCGGGGAGCTGTTTTTT. The chain employs TRBV4-1 and TRBJ2-2; 14 nucleotides line up with TRBD2. Looked up from germline, CDR1 is MGHRA and CDR2 is YSYEKL. This CDR3 spans 17 amino acids. V lost 4 bases, J lost 4 bases, and 5 bases stayed unmatched.

The chain uses TRBV2 and TRBJ1-1; D not certain. CDR3 length: 14 amino acids. Deletions cut 6 bases from V and 3 bases from J, with 14 bases between. Germline-derived CDR1 and CDR2 are SNHLY and FYNNEI. CDR3 bases: TGTGCCAGCAGGCTAGGGTCGAGAGACACTGAAGCTTTCTTT. Amino acid sequence: CASRLGSRDTEAFF.